Listed here are 13 T cell receptor beta chains from one sample, sequenced in a study of control samples from healthy donors and cancer patients. The protocol was immunoSEQ multiplex PCR, while the TCRdb copy is restricted to in-frame clones and leaves out a portion. Of about 35,000 clones detected, 90% to 95% appear once; the ten largest clones hold 1.7%. The specimen was PBMCs. These receptors originate from a middle-aged man with colorectal cancer.

This clone was observed once. The chain combines TRBV2 with TRBJ1-2; 7 bases are a match to TRBD1. The CDR3 runs to 14 residues. Germline V gene data show CDR1 as SNHLY and CDR2 as FYNNEI. V was pared by 4 bases and J by 4 bases, with 6 bases of the junction left unmatched. The CDR3 is CASSGQGGSYGYTF. CDR3 nucleotides: TGTGCCAGCAGTGGACAGGGAGGGAGCTATGGCTACACCTTC. The whole variable domain, remainder taken from reference TRBV2 and TRBJ1-2, is EPEVTQTPSHQVTQMGQEVILRCVPISNHLYFYWYRQILGQKVEFLVSFYNNEISEKSEIFDDQFSVERPDGSNFTLKIRSTKLEDSAMYFCASSGQGGSYGYTFGSGTRLTVV.

CDR3 sequence: CASSMTDTDTQYF. The CDR3 nucleotides read TGTGCCAGCAGCATGACAGACACAGATACGCAGTATTTT. The J gene is TRBJ2-3, the V gene TRBV6-5; TRBD1 might be the D (5 bases). The ends were cut back, 6 bases at V and 2 bases at J, with 9 bases in the middle. The CDR3 extends over 13 amino acids. The germline gives CDR1 MNHEY, CDR2 SVGAGI.

V usage is TRBV9 and J usage is TRBJ1-2; 8 nucleotides match TRBD1. CDR3 length: 17 residues. The germline V gene has CDR1 SGDLS and CDR2 YYNGEE. With V trimmed by 4 bases and J by 2 bases, 13 bases remained unmatched. The CDR3 loop reads CASSSSGGVEGNYGYTF. In DNA form, the CDR3 reads TGTGCCAGCAGCAGTTCAGGGGGCGTCGAGGGAAACTATGGCTACACCTTC.

The chain links TRBV5-6 to TRBJ2-1, with 9 bases that match TRBD1. Germline values: CDR1 SGHDT, CDR2 YYEEEE. V lost 2 bases to trimming and J lost 7 bases; unmatched junction nucleotides: 7. CDR3 size: 15 residues. The CDR3 reads CASSFPDRGVNEQFF. The CDR3 DNA follows: TGTGCCAGCAGCTTCCCGGACAGGGGTGTGAATGAGCAGTTCTTC.

A single count supports this clone. The rearrangement joins TRBV27 to TRBJ2-7; 10 nucleotides align to TRBD1. The CDR3 extends over 14 amino acids. Losses at the gene ends were 4 bases for V and 5 bases for J; bases not matched to a gene: 5. Germline loops: CDR1 MNHEY, CDR2 SMNVEV (reference sequence). This CDR3 reads CASSSTGGLDEQYF. CDR3 nucleotide sequence: TGTGCCAGCAGTTCGACAGGGGGCCTGGACGAGCAGTACTTC.

This clone was recorded only once. The V and J genes are TRBV18 and TRBJ2-1, with D perhaps TRBD1 (6 bases). From germline, CDR1 is KGHSH and CDR2 LQKENI. V lost 1 base and J lost 9, with 25 bases in between. This CDR3 has 18 amino acids. The CDR3 region is CASSPLRLDGQSPSEQFF. The CDR3 nucleotides are TGTGCCAGCTCACCACTCCGACTCGACGGACAGTCCCCTAGTGAGCAGTTCTTC.

V usage is TRBV20-1 and J usage is TRBJ2-1; D is unclear. The CDR3 runs to 11 residues. Germline V gene data show CDR1 as DFQATT and CDR2 as SNEGSKA (reference sequence). V gave up 3 bases and J gave up 9 bases, with 9 bases separating them. CDR3: CSARTIVEQFF. Written as DNA, the CDR3 is TGCAGTGCTAGGACGATTGTTGAGCAGTTCTTC.

The chain carries TRBV4-2 and TRBJ2-5, with 14 bases lining up with TRBD2. CDR3 length equals 17 residues. Trimming took 1 base from V and 5 from J; bases not matched to a gene: 6. The germline V gene encodes CDR1 LGHNA and CDR2 YNFKEQ. The CDR3 sequence: CASSQGTSGGIGETQYF. The CDR3 nucleotides read TGTGCCAGCAGCCAAGGGACTAGCGGGGGGATCGGGGAGACCCAGTACTTC.

In DNA, the CDR3 is TGTGCCAGCAGCCAAGAATTGGGATCGGTACCCGAGCAGTACTTC. Residues: CASSQELGSVPEQYF. The gene calls are TRBV3-1 (or the pseudogene TRBV3-2) and TRBJ2-7; D ambiguous. The V end was cut by 0 bases, the J end by 6 bases, with 15 bases between. CDR1 LGHDT and CDR2 YNNKEL come from the germline V gene (reference sequence). The CDR3 loop spans 15 amino acids.

The chain couples TRBV11-3 to TRBJ2-1; 9 bases line up with TRBD1. The CDR3 has 16 residues. Germline assignment: CDR1 SGHNT and CDR2 YENEEA. V dropped 3 bases and J dropped 7; count of bases not matched to a gene: 10. CDR3 sequence: CASSLAGQGPQNEQFF. CDR3 DNA: TGTGCCAGCAGCTTGGCGGGACAGGGACCTCAAAATGAGCAGTTCTTC.

This chain links TRBV3-1 (or the pseudogene TRBV3-2) with TRBJ2-7; D perhaps matches TRBD1 (5 bases). Germline CDR1 reads LGHDT; CDR2 reads YNNKEL (reference sequence). The CDR3 covers 13 residues. The V end lost 4 bases, the J end lost 3 bases, and 10 bases lay between the germline ends. CDR3 amino acids: CASSPRVLYEQYF. In nucleotides, the CDR3 is TGTGCCAGCAGCCCCAGGGTCCTCTACGAGCAGTACTTC.

This chain links TRBV11-2 with TRBJ2-1; TRBD2 might be the D (5 bases). CDR3 size: 17 residues. Germline V lookup: CDR1 SGHAT, CDR2 FQNNGV. V was cut by 1 base and J by 1 base, with 14 bases left in between. CDR3 residues: CASSLVQPRGSYNEQFF. The CDR3 DNA reads as TGTGCCAGCAGCTTAGTTCAGCCACGCGGGTCCTACAATGAGCAGTTCTTC.

About this clone: Its ends do not fully match the called genes, so a read error is possible. This chain uses TRBV7-3 with TRBJ1-1; D call uncertain. Germline-derived CDR1 and CDR2 are SGHTA and FQGTGA. This CDR3 has 15 amino acids. The CDR3 sequence is CASSLTDGLNTEAFF. CDR3 sequence (DNA): TGTGCCAGCAGCCTAACGGACGGCCTGAACACTGAAGCTTTCTTT.